The clone carrying this T cell receptor beta chain was observed a single time. The repertoire was sequenced with immunoSEQ multiplex PCR; TCRdb's copy has only in-frame clones and lacks some. The sample has about 150,000 clones; 79% are singletons. The data originate from a study of blood T cell repertoires in COVID-19. Overall study context: Two negative PCRs, clearance, or symptom resolution were required of recovered Cohort 3 donors. T cells, B-cell-depleted T cells, or PBMCs supplied cDNA or gDNA.

Allocation to cohorts depended on clinical history reported by the participants. The sample consisted of PBMCs or T cells enriched from blood (not recorded which). The sequence derives from a woman in her 70s in a cohort exposed to, infected with or recovered from COVID-19 (not recorded which).

DNA of the CDR3: TGTGCCAGCAGTTCACCCGGGACTAGCGGTACTTACGAGCAGTACTTC. It codes for CASSSPGTSGTYEQYF. V gene TRBV28 combines with J gene TRBJ2-7, with 11 bases lining up with TRBD2. Per the germline V gene, CDR1 is MDHEN and CDR2 is SYDVKM. The V gene end was trimmed by 4 bases and the J gene end by 4 bases; junction bases not matched to a gene: 9. The CDR3 length is 16 residues.